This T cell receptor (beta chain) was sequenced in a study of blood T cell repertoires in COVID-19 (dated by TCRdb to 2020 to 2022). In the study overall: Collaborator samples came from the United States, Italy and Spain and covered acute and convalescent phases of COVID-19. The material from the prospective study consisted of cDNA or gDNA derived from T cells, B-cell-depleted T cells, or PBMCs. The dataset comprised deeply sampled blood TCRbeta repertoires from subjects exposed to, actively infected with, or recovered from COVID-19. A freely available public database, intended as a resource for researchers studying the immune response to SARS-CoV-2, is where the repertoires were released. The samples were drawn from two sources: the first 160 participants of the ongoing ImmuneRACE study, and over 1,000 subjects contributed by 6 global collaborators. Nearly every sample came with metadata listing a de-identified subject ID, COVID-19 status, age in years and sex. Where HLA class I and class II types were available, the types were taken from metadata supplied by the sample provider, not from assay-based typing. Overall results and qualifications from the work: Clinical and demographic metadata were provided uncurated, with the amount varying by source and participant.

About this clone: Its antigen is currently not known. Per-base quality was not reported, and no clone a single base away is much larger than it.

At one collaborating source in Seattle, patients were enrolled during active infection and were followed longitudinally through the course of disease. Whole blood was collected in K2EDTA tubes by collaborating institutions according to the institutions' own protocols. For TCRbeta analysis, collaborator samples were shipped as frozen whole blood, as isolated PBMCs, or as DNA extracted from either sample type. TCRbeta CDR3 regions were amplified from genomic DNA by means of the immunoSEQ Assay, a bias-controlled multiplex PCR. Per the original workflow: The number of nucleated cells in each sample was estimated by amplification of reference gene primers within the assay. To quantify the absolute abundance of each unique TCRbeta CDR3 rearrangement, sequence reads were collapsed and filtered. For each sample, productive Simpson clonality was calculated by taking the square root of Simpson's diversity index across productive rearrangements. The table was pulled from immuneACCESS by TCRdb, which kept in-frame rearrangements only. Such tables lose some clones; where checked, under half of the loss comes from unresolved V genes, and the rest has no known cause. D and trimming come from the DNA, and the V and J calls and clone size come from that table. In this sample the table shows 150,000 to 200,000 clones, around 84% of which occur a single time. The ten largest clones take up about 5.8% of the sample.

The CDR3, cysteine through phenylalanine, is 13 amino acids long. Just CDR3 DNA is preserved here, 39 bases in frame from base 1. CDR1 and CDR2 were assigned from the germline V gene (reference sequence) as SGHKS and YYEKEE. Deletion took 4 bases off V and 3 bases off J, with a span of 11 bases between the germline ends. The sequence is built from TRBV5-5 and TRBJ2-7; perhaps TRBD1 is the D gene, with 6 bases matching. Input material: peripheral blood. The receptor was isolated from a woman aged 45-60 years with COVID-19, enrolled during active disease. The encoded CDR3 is CASSPGTNYEQYF. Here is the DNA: TGTGCCAGCAGCCCTGGGACAAACTACGAGCAGTACTTC.